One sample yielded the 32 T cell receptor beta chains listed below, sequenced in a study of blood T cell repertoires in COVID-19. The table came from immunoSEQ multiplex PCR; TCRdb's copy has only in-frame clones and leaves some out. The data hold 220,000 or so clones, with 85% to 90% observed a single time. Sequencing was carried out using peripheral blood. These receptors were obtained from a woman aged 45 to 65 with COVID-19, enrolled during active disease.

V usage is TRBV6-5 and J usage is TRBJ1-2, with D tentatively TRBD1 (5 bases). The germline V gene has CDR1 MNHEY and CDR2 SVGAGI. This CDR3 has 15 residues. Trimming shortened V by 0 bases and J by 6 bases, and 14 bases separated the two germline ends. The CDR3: CASSYSATGNNGYTF. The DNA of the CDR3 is TGTGCCAGCAGTTACTCAGCAACAGGAAACAATGGCTACACCTTC.

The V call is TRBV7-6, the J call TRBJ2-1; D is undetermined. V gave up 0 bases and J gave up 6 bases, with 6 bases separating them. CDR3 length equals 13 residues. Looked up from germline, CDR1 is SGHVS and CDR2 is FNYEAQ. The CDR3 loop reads CASSLAGGNEQFF. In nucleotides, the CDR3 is TGTGCCAGCAGCTTAGCCGGCGGCAATGAGCAGTTCTTC.

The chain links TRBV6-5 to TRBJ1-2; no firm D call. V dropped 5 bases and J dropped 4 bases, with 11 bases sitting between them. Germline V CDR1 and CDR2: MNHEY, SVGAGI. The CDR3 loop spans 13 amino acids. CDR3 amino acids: CASSLLGSYGYTF. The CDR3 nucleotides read TGTGCCAGCAGTCTTCTAGGCAGCTATGGCTACACCTTC.

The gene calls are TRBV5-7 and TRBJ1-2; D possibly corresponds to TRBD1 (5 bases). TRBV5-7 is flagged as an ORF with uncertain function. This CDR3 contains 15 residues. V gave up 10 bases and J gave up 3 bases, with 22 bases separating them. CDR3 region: CAGRKGHRRYYGYTF. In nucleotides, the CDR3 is TGTGCCGGGAGGAAGGGGCACCGCCGGTACTATGGCTACACCTTC.

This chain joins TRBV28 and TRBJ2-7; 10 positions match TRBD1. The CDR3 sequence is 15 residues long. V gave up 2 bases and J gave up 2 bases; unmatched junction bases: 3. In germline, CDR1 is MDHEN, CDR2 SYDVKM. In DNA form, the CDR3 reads TGTGCCAGCAGTTTAGCCGGGACAGGGGCCTACGAGCAGTACGTC. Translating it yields CASSLAGTGAYEQYV.

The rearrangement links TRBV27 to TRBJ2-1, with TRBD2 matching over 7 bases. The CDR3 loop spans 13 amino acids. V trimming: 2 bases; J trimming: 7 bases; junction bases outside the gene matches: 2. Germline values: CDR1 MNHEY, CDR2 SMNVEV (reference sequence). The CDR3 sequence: CASSLTAGNEQFF. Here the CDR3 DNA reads TGTGCCAGCAGTTTAACAGCGGGGAATGAGCAGTTCTTC.

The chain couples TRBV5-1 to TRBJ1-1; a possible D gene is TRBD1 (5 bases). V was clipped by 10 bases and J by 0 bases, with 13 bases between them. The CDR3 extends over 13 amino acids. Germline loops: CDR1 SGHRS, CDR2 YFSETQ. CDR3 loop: CACRQSMNTEAFF. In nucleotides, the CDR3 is TGCGCCTGCCGACAGAGCATGAACACTGAAGCTTTCTTT.

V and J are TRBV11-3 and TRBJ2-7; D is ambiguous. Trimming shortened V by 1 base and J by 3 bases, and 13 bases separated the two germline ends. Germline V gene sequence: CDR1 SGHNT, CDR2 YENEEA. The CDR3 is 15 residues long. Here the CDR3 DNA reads TGTGCCAGCAGCTTAGTAGGCGGAATGTACTACGAGCAGTACTTC. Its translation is CASSLVGGMYYEQYF.

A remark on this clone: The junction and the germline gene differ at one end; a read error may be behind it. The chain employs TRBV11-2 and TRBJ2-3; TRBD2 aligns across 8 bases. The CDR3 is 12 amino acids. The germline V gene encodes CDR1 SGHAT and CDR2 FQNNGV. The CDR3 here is CASSLGLAPRHF. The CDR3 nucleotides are TGTGCCAGCAGCTTAGGACTAGCGCCCAGACACTTT.

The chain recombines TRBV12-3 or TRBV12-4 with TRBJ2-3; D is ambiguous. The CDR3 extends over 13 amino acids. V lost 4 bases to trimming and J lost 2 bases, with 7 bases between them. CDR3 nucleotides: TGTGCCAGCAGTTATGCAGACACAGATACGCAGTATTTT. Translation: CASSYADTDTQYF.

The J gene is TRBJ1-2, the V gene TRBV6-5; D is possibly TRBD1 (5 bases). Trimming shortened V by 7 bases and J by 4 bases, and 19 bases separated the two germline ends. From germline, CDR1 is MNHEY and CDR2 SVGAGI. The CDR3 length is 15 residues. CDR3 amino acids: CASTSGRGVGYGYTF. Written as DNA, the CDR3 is TGTGCCAGCACCTCGGGCCGGGGGGTGGGCTATGGCTACACCTTC.

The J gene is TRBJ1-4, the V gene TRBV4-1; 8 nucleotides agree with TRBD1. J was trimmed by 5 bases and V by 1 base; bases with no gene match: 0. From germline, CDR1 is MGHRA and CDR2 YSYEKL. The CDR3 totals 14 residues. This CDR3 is CASSQGQGNEKLFF. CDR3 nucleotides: TGCGCCAGCAGCCAAGGACAGGGGAATGAAAAACTGTTTTTT.

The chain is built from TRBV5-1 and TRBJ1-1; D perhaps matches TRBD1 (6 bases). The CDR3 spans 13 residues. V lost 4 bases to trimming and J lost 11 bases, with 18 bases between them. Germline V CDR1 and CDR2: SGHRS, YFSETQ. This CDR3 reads CASSPGGGGMAFF. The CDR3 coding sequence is TGCGCCAGCAGCCCGGGAGGGGGGGGCATGGCTTTCTTT.

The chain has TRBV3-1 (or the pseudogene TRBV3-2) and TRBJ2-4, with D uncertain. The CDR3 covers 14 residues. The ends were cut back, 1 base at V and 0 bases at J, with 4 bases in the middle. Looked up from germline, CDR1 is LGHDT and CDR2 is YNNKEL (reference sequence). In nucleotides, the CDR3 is TGTGCCAGCAGCCAAGCCATAGCCAAAAACATTCAGTACTTC. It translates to CASSQAIAKNIQYF.

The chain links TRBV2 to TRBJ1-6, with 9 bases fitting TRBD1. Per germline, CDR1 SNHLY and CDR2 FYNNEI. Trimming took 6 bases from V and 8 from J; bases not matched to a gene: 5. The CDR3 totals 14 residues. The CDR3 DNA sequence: TGTGCCAGCAGCGCTCGGGACAGGGATTCACCCCTCCACTTT. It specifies CASSARDRDSPLHF.

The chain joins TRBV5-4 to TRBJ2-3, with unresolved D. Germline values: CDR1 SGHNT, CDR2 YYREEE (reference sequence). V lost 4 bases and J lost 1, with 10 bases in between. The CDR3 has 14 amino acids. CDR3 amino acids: CASSALEGTDTQYF. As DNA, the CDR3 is TGTGCCAGCAGCGCCCTCGAGGGCACAGATACGCAGTATTTT. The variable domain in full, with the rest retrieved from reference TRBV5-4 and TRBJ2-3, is ETGVTQSPTHLIKTRGQQVTLRCSSQSGHNTVSWYQQALGQGPQFIFQYYREEENGRGNFPPRFSGLQFPNYSSELNVNALELDDSALYLCASSALEGTDTQYFGPGTRLTVL.

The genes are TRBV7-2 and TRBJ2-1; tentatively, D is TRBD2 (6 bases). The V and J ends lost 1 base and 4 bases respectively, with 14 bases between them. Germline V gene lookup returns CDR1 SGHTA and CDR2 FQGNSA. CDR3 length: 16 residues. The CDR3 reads CASSLGGGDPYNEQFF. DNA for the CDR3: TGTGCCAGCAGCTTAGGGGGCGGGGACCCTTACAATGAGCAGTTCTTC.

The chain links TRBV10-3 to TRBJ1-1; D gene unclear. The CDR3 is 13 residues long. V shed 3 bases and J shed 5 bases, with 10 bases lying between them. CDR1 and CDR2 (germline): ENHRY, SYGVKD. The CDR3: CAISDFSVTEAFF. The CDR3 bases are TGTGCCATCAGTGACTTCTCGGTGACTGAAGCTTTCTTT.

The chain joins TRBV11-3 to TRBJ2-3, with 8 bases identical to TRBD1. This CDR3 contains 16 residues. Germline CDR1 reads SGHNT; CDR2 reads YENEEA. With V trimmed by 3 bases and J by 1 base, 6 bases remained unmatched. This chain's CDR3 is CASSFGQGDGTDTQYF. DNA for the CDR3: TGTGCCAGCAGCTTCGGACAGGGTGACGGCACAGATACGCAGTATTTT.

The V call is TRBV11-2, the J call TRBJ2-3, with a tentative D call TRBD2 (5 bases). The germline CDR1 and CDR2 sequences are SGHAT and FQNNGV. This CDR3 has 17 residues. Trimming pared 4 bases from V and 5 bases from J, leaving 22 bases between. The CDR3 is CASSSPETISLGDTQYF. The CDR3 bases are TGTGCCAGCAGCTCACCCGAGACTATTAGTTTGGGAGATACGCAGTATTTT.

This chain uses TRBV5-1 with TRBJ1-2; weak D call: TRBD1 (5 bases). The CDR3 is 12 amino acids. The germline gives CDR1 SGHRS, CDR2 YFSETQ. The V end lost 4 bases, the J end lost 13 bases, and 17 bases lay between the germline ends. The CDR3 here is CASSPDGAPSTF. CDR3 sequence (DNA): TGCGCCAGCAGCCCGGATGGGGCACCGTCCACCTTC.

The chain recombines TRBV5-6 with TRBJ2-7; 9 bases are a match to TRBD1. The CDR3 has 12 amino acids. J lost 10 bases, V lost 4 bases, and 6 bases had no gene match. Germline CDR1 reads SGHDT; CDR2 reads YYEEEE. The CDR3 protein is CASSGTGLGQYV. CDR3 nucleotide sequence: TGTGCCAGCAGCGGGACAGGGTTGGGACAGTACGTC.

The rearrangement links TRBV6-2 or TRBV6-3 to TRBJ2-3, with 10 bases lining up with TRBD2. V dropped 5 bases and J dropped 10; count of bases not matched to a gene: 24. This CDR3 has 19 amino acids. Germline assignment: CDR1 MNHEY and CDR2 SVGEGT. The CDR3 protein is CASSHGSRGRLAGAPPQYF. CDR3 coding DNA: TGTGCCAGCAGTCACGGAAGCAGGGGGCGCCTAGCGGGGGCCCCCCCGCAGTATTTT.

The CDR3 coding sequence is TGTGCCAGCAGTGAACCCAGGGGCCGGGATGAGCAGTACTTC. This sequence encodes CASSEPRGRDEQYF. This rearrangement joins TRBV6-1 to TRBJ2-7, with D tentatively TRBD1 (6 bases). The CDR3 has 14 amino acids. V was clipped by 2 bases and J by 7 bases, with 15 bases between them. Germline lookup yields CDR1 MNHNS and CDR2 SASEGT.

Written as DNA, the CDR3 is TGTGCCGGTAAACTAGCGGGGGGAAACAATGAGCAGTTCTTC. Amino acid sequence: CAGKLAGGNNEQFF. This chain links TRBV30 with TRBJ2-1; 12 bases fit TRBD2. There are 14 residues in the CDR3. CDR1 is GTSNPN, CDR2 SVGIG, per germline (reference sequence). Unmatched junction bases numbered 7, after V lost 8 bases and J lost 5 bases.

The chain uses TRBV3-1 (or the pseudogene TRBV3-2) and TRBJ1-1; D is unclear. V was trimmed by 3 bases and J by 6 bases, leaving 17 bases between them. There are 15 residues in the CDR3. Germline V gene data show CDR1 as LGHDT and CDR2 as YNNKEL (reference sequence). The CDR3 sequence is CASSQSQTGKAEAFF. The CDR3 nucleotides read TGTGCCAGCAGCCAGTCCCAAACCGGGAAAGCTGAAGCTTTCTTT.

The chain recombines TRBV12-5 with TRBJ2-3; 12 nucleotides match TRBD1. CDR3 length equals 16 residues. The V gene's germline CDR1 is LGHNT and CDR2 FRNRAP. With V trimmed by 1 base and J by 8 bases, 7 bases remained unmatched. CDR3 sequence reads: CASGLARDRGRSTQYF. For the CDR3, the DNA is TGTGCTAGTGGTTTGGCCCGGGACAGGGGGCGAAGTACGCAGTATTTT. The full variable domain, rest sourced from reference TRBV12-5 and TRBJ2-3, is DARVTQTPRHKVTEMGQEVTMRCQPILGHNTVFWYRQTMMQGLELLAYFRNRAPLDDSGMPKDRFSAEMPDATLATLKIQPSEPRDSAVYFCASGLARDRGRSTQYFGPGTRLTVL.

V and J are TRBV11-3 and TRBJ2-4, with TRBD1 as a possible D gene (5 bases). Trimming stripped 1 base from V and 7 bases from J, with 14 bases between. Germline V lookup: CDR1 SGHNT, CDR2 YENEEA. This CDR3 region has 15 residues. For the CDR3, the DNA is TGTGCCAGCAGCTTAGTTTTGGGGCAGGCGAACATTCAGTACTTC. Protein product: CASSLVLGQANIQYF. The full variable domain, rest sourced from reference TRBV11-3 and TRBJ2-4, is EAGVVQSPRYKIIEKKQPVAFWCNPISGHNTLYWYLQNLGQGPELLIRYENEEAVDDSQLPKDRFSAERLKGVDSTLKIQPAELGDSAVYLCASSLVLGQANIQYFGAGTRLSVL.

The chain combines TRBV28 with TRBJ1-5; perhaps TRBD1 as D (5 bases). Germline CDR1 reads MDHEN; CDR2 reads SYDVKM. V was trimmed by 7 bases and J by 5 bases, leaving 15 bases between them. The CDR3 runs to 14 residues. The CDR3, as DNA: TGTGCCAGCACTATAGGAGGGGAATATCAGCCCCAGCATTTT. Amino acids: CASTIGGEYQPQHF.

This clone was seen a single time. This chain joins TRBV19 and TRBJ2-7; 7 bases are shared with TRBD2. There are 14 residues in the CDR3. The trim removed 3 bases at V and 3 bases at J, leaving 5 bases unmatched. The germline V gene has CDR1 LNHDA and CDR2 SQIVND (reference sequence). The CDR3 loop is CASSMRRGYYEQYF. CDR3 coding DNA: TGTGCCAGTAGTATGAGGCGGGGGTACTACGAGCAGTACTTC.

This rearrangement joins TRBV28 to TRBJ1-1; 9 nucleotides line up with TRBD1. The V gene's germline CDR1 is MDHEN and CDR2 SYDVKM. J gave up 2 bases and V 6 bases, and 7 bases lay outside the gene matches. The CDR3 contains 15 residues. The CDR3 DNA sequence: TGTGCCAGCAGGCCTACAGGGGGCCTTAACACTGAAGCTTTCTTT. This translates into CASRPTGGLNTEAFF.

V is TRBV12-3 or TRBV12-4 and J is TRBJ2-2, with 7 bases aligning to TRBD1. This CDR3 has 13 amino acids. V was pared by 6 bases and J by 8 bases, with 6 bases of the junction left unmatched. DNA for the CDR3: TGTGCCAGCAGCCCCGGGACAGTTGGGGAGCTGTTTTTT. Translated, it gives CASSPGTVGELFF.